This TCR beta chain derives from a study of beta chain features in type 1 diabetes. Study-wide points: Shorter TCRB CDR3s, moderately but significantly so, marked every one of the four CD4+ subsets in Type 1 diabetes patients.

On this clone: Its matching antigen is unknown. Other DNA sequences in the sample encode the same CDR3.

The sequenced template was cDNA made from the entire isolated RNA. TCRdb keeps only in-frame clones here, not all; method: immunoSEQ multiplex PCR. This table has about 660,000 clones, around 15% appearing once. CD4+ naive, central memory, regulatory and stem cell-like memory cells were sorted via CD45RO/CCR7/CD25/CD127/CD95/CD27. CDR1 KGHSH and CDR2 LQKENI come from the germline V gene. The V end lost 3 bases, the J end lost 5 bases, and 7 bases lay between the germline ends. The CDR3 spans 12 residues. This sequence originates from a man aged 18 to 30 with type 1 diabetes. This chain connects TRBV18 to TRBJ2-5; weak D call: TRBD2 (5 bases). Sequencing input: naive CD4+ T cells from blood. Here the CDR3 reads CASSPPGETQYF. CDR3 coding DNA: TGTGCCAGCTCACCCCCGGGGGAGACCCAGTACTTC.